The rows below give T cell receptor beta chains drawn from one sample of a study of shared clonotypes between healthy human individuals. Libraries were prepared by immunoSEQ multiplex PCR; TCRdb keeps only in-frame clonotypes and omits some of them. Among some 1,100,000 clones, about 84% were seen once, and the ten largest hold approximately 0.5%. The material sequenced was memory CD4+ T cells from PBMCs. The receptors here all came from a man younger than 30 in good health. Some clones in this sample may be carry-over from other donors' samples. Both conserved end residues are part of each CDR3. A D gene is named only where the DNA matches it firmly. Rows give clone size only sometimes, using once, few, many, or a class for an expanded clone.

j_call,d_call,v_call,clone_size,cdr3_aa,cdr3_nt
TRBJ1-1,.,TRBV30,few,CAWSGTPLGTEAFF,TGTGCCTGGAGTGGGACACCCTTGGGAACTGAAGCTTTCTTT
TRBJ2-3,TRBD2,TRBV6-6,.,CAVRFQAGGTDTQYF,TGTGCCGTCAGATTTCAAGCGGGGGGCACAGATACGCAGTATTTT
TRBJ1-1,.,TRBV7-2,few,CASSLLVLNTEAFF,TGTGCCAGCAGCTTACTGGTTTTGAACACTGAAGCTTTCTTT
TRBJ1-1,.,TRBV28,.,CASSSGPKSNTEAFF,TGTGCCAGCAGTTCAGGACCTAAATCGAACACTGAAGCTTTCTTT
TRBJ2-3,.,TRBV11-1,few,CASSPRDVRDTQYF,TGTGCCAGCAGCCCTCGGGACGTTAGGGATACGCAGTATTTT
TRBJ2-7,.,TRBV2,few,CASSGDPEQYF,TGTGCCAGCAGTGGAGATCCTGAGCAGTACTTC
TRBJ1-2,.,TRBV5-6,once,CASSVWAYGYTF,TGTGCCAGCAGTGTATGGGCTTATGGCTACACCTTC
TRBJ2-7,.,TRBV4-1,.,CASSQDPPRGSSYEQYF,TGCGCCAGCAGCCAAGATCCCCCCAGGGGCAGCTCCTACGAGCAGTACTTC
TRBJ2-3,TRBD2,TRBV7-7,few,CASKRLAGVSTDTQYF,TGTGCCAGCAAACGACTAGCGGGAGTCAGCACAGATACGCAGTATTTT
TRBJ2-5,.,TRBV27,.,CASSLGRRIQETQYF,TGTGCCAGCAGTTTAGGGAGGCGGATACAAGAGACCCAGTACTTC
TRBJ1-1,.,TRBV11-2,.,CASSLAFASEAFF,TGTGCCAGCAGCTTAGCCTTCGCTTCTGAAGCTTTCTTT
TRBJ2-1,TRBD2,TRBV29-1,.,CSVGGTSGSYNEQFF,TGCAGCGTTGGGGGGACTAGCGGGAGCTACAATGAGCAGTTCTTC
TRBJ2-5,.,TRBV29-1,.,CSVDYGGKTQYF,TGCAGCGTTGACTACGGGGGAAAGACCCAGTACTTC
TRBJ2-2,TRBD2,TRBV5-1,.,CASSFAGANTGELFF,TGCGCCAGCAGCTTCGCGGGGGCGAACACCGGGGAGCTGTTTTTT
TRBJ2-7,.,TRBV6-5,.,CASSTQPSEPYQQYF,TGTGCCAGCAGTACCCAGCCATCTGAACCTTACCAGCAGTACTTC
TRBJ1-4,TRBD1,TRBV15,.,CATSIRQGLNEKLFF,TGTGCCACCAGCATCAGACAGGGCCTCAATGAAAAACTGTTTTTT
TRBJ2-2,.,TRBV19,.,CASSIQGRRELFF,TGTGCCAGTAGTATTCAGGGCCGCCGGGAGCTGTTTTTT
TRBJ2-1,.,TRBV7-3,.,CASSFAIGSNEQFF,TGTGCCAGCAGCTTTGCTATAGGGAGCAATGAGCAGTTCTTC
TRBJ2-3,TRBD2,TRBV5-1,.,CASSLLGLGTDTQYF,TGCGCCAGCAGCTTGTTGGGACTAGGCACAGATACGCAGTATTTT
TRBJ1-2,.,TRBV27,many,CASSLVPGIYGYTF,TGTGCCAGCAGTTTAGTTCCGGGGATTTATGGCTACACCTTC
TRBJ2-2,.,TRBV7-2,.,CASSPQGSGELFF,TGTGCCAGCAGCCCCCAGGGGAGCGGGGAGCTGTTTTTT
TRBJ2-3,TRBD2,TRBV18,.,CASSPRRLADSTDTQYF,TGTGCCAGCTCACCGAGACGACTAGCGGATAGCACAGATACGCAGTATTTT
TRBJ1-4,TRBD1,TRBV28,.,CATLTGSREKLFF,TGTGCCACCCTGACAGGGTCCCGAGAAAAACTGTTTTTT
TRBJ2-5,.,TRBV28,.,CASTQPGRRMETQYF,TGTGCCAGCACCCAACCGGGACGGCGGATGGAGACCCAGTACTTC
TRBJ2-1,TRBD2,TRBV7-9,.,CASSHTSGANNEQFF,TGTGCCAGCAGCCACACTAGCGGAGCAAACAATGAGCAGTTCTTC
TRBJ2-7,TRBD2,TRBV7-8,.,CASSLQGLAGDPYEQYF,TGTGCCAGCAGCTTACAAGGGTTAGCGGGTGACCCCTACGAGCAGTACTTC
TRBJ2-7,.,TRBV28,.,CASRGRSYEQYF,TGTGCCAGCAGGGGCAGGAGCTACGAGCAGTACTTC
TRBJ1-3,.,TRBV25-1,.,CASSEFGVSGNTIYF,TGTGCCAGCAGTGAATTTGGGGTTTCTGGAAACACCATATATTTT
TRBJ2-6,.,TRBV28,once,CASSLRGAGANVLTF,TGTGCCAGCAGTTTACGGGGCGCTGGGGCCAACGTCCTGACTTTC
TRBJ2-7,.,TRBV7-6,.,CASSQDSHPVEQYF,TGTGCCAGCAGCCAGGACAGCCACCCCGTGGAGCAGTACTTC